The present T cell receptor (beta chain) was sequenced within a study of T cells in Graves' hyperthyroidism and ophthalmopathy. Study details: Blood was drawn when the patient was first diagnosed and still untreated.

Germline V CDR1 and CDR2: MDHEN, SYDVKM. V was clipped by 2 bases and J by 4 bases, with 12 bases between them. The length of the CDR3 is 15 residues. This clonotype has just a few counts. Researchers amplified the TCR beta CDR3 regions from RNA transcripts. Carried out on the TCR CDR3, a first-round RT-PCR used the HTBI primer set. TCRdb called the multiplex PCR reads again in MiXCR, with one record for every CDR3 protein. The sample gives about 560,000 distinct CDR3 sequences, approximately 15% of which show up once; 15% to 20% is in the top ten. The clonotype was recovered from a woman under 30 with Graves' hyperthyroidism. Sequences were obtained from blood. This chain connects TRBV28 to TRBJ2-4; unclear D gene. CDR3 region: CASSLPPGRKNIQYF. CDR3 coding DNA: TGTGCCAGCAGTTTACCCCCAGGCCGGAAAAACATTCAGTACTTC.